This TCR beta chain appears in the sequencing data of a study of blood T cell repertoires in COVID-19. Study-wide background: PBMCs, B-cell-depleted T cells, or T cells were the source of the cDNA or gDNA that made up the material.

Per the study methods: Estimates of nucleated cell counts were drawn from the amplification of reference gene primers. Repertoires were generated with immunoSEQ multiplex PCR, while TCRdb's copy carries only in-frame clones and drops some. From that table come the V and J calls and clone size; the DNA was used to work out D and trimming. The sample yields roughly 140,000 clones, about 85% seen once. V shed 4 bases, J shed 6 bases, and the junction held 4 bases outside the gene matches. This CDR3 spans 14 amino acids. CDR1 and CDR2 (germline): KGHDR, SFDVKD. This clone has more than one count but fewer than ten.

Sequencing input: peripheral blood. The rearrangement joins TRBV24-1 to TRBJ2-2; TRBD1 agrees at 7 bases. The TCR sequence derives from a woman aged 55 to 70 with active or convalescent COVID-19. The CDR3 is CATSDSTGSGELFF. CDR3 coding DNA: TGTGCCACCAGTGACTCGACAGGGTCCGGGGAGCTGTTTTTT.